This TCR beta chain was identified in a study of OX40 agonist ivuxolimab in advanced cancers. Whole-study context: Three patients had partial responses: one hepatocellular carcinoma, two cutaneous melanoma.

The CDR3 has 13 amino acids. Germline trimming cut 6 bases from V and 14 bases from J; bases unmatched to any gene: 6. CDR1 is MNHEY, CDR2 SMNVEV, per germline (reference sequence). The investigators sampled blood at baseline, at cycle 4 day 1, and at cycle 7 day 1. Turning to this clone: Its antigen is still unknown.

Study results and caveats: At doses 0.1 to 3.0 mg/kg, CD4+ and CD8+ clones expanded.

Sequencing was performed with immunoSEQ multiplex PCR; in TCRdb, only in-frame clones are kept and a portion is missing. The table has 95,000 to 150,000 clones, around 93% seen once; the top ten hold 0.7% to 0.9%. This chain connects TRBV27 to TRBJ2-1, with 14 positions matching TRBD2. Sequences were derived from CD4+ or CD8+ T cells sorted from blood, sampled in a trial of the OX40 agonist ivuxolimab. The sequence was collected from an adult with an advanced solid tumor such as melanoma, head and neck, liver or kidney cancer. CDR3 sequence (DNA): TGTGCCAGCAGGGGACTAGCGGGAGCTAGGGAGTTCTTC. Protein: CASRGLAGAREFF.